This entry is about one TCR beta chain. Its antigen is unknown. Germline CDR1 is MNHEY and CDR2 is SVGAGI. The CDR3 is made up of 14 amino acids. Trimming removed 5 bases from V and 2 bases from J; junction bases left unmatched: 5. 13 Jbeta primers and 60 Vbeta primers were used for the PCR. The repertoire was sequenced with immunoSEQ multiplex PCR; TCRdb's copy has only in-frame clones and lacks some. This table has 150,000 to 200,000 clones, approximately 85% appearing once. This sample stems from a study of cytomegalovirus exposure and HLA in healthy donors. Study details: Early released data comprised 80 million to 90 million unique TCRs from HLA-typed donors. The study's findings and limits: A later analysis reportedly found that, within productive TCRs, an Asian-associated ancestry cluster had fewer N-insertions than the mean observed across the roughly 690 donors.

The chain couples TRBV6-5 to TRBJ2-7, with 8 bases matching TRBD1. The material sequenced was PBMCs. This TCR came from a man aged 18 to 29 in good health and CMV-seropositive. CDR3 sequence (DNA): TGTGCCAGCAGTCAGGGGGCAGGTACCTACGAGCAGTACTTC. Its translation is CASSQGAGTYEQYF.